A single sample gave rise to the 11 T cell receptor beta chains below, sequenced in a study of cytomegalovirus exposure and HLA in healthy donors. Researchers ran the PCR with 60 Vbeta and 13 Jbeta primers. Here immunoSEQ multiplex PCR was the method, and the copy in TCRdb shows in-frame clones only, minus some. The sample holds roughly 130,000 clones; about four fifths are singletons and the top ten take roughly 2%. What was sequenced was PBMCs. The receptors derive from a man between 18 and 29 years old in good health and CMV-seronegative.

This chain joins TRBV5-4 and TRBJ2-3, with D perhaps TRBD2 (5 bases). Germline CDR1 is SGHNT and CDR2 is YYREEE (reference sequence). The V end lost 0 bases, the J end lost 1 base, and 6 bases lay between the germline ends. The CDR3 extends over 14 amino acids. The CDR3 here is CASSLGERTDTQYF. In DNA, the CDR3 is TGTGCCAGCAGCTTGGGGGAGCGCACAGATACGCAGTATTTT.

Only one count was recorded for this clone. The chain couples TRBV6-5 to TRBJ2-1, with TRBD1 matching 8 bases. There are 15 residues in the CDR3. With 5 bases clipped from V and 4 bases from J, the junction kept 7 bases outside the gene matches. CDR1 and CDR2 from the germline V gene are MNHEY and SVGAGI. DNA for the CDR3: TGTGCCAGCAGTCTGGGACAGGAAATATACAATGAGCAGTTCTTC. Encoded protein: CASSLGQEIYNEQFF.

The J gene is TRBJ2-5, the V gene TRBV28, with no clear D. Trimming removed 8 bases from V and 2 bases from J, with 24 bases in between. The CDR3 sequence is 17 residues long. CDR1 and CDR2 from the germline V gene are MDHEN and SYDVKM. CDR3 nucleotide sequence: TGTGCCAGCGTGTCGATCCCCCGTGCAGAAATACAAGAGACCCAGTACTTC. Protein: CASVSIPRAEIQETQYF. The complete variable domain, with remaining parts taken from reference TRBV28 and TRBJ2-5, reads DVKVTQSSRYLVKRTGEKVFLECVQDMDHENMFWYRQDPGLGLRLIYFSYDVKMKEKGDIPEGYSVSREKKERFSLILESASTNQTSMYLCASVSIPRAEIQETQYFGPGTRLLVL.

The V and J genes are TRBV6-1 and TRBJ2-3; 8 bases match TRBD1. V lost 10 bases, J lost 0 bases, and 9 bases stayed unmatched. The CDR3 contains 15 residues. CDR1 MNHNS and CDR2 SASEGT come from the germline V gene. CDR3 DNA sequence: TGTGCCACCCTCAGGGGGCCCTTAAGCACAGATACGCAGTATTTT. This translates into CATLRGPLSTDTQYF.

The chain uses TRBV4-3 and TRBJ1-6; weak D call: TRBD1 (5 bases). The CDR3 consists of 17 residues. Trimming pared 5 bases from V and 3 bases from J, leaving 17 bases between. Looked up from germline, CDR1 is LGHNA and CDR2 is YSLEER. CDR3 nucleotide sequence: TGCGCCAGCAGCAGGACCTCGACAGAGGACTATAATTCACCCCTCCACTTT. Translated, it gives CASSRTSTEDYNSPLHF.

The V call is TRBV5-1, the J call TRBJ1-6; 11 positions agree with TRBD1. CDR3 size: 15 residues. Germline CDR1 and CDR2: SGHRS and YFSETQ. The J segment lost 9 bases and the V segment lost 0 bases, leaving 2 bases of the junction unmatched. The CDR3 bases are TGCGCCAGCAGCTTGGGGGACAGGGGGATTTCACCCCTCCACTTT. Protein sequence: CASSLGDRGISPLHF.

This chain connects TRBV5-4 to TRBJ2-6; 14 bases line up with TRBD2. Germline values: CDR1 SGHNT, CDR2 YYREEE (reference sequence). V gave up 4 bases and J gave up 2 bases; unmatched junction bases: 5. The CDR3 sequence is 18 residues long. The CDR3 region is CASSPGLAGVAGANVLTF. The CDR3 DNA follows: TGTGCCAGCAGCCCGGGACTAGCGGGAGTCGCTGGGGCCAACGTCCTGACTTTC.

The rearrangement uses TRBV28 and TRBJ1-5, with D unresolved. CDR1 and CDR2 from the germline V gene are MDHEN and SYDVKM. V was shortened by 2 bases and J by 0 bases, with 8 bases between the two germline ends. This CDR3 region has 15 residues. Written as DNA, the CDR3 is TGTGCCAGCAGTTTAGGACTGATTAGCAATCAGCCCCAGCATTTT. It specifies CASSLGLISNQPQHF.

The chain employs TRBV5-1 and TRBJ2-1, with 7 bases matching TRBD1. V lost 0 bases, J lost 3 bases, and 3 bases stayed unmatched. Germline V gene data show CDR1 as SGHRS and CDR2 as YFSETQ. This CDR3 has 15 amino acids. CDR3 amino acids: CASSLGTGYYNEQFF. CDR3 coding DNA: TGCGCCAGCAGCTTGGGGACAGGTTACTACAATGAGCAGTTCTTC.

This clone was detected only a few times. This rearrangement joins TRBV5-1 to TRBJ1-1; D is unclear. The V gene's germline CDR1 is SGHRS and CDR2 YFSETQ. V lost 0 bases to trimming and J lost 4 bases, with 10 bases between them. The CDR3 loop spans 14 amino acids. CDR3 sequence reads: CASSLARQTTEAFF. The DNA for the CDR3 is TGCGCCAGCAGCTTGGCCAGGCAGACCACTGAAGCTTTCTTT.

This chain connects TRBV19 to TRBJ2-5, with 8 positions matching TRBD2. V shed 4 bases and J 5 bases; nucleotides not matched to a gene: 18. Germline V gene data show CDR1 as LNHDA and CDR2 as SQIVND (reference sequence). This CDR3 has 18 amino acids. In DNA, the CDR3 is TGTGCCAGTAGTAAGGGTCGGGTTAACGGGAGGGCCAGGGAGACCCAGTACTTC. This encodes CASSKGRVNGRARETQYF.